What follows is one T cell receptor beta chain and its context. This specimen comes from a study of cytomegalovirus exposure and HLA in healthy donors. PCR amplification relied on 60 Vbeta primers (plus 13 Jbeta primers). TCRdb keeps only in-frame clones here, not all; method: immunoSEQ multiplex PCR. This sample has roughly 190,000 clones, with approximately 85% found just once. The germline V gene encodes CDR1 GTSNPN and CDR2 SVGIG (reference sequence). The CDR3 contains 12 residues. V lost 4 bases to trimming and J lost 0 bases, with 6 bases between them. Input material: PBMCs. The TCR was taken from a woman under 30 in good health and CMV-seronegative. The chain is built from TRBV30 and TRBJ2-5; the D is unclear. CDR3 amino acids: CAWNNNQETQYF. CDR3 bases: TGTGCCTGGAATAACAACCAAGAGACCCAGTACTTC.